The text below deals with one TCR beta chain. There is no known antigen for this receptor. One base away there is no much larger clone; base qualities are not given. The data belong to a study of CD8 T cells in Susac syndrome (dated by TCRdb to between 2017 and 2020). Broadly, across the study: Whether CD8+ T cell activation and differentiation in Susac syndrome was antigen driven was tested using repertoire sequencing.

The investigation overall reported the following: The number of individuals in the TCR sequencing and HLA analysis was recognized as being relatively small.

RNA was extracted using the RNeasy kit, and about 0.5 to 1 ug of the RNA was reverse transcribed with random hexamers. The immunoSEQ multiplex PCR assay, covering 54 Vbeta and 13 Jbeta segments, was used to amplify TCR beta CDR3 regions. PCR amplification bias was corrected by using a synthetic template baseline for primer optimization and computational correction. The original pipeline was this. Only productive sequences were kept, with reads annotated to V, D and J genes according to IMGT and analyzed in immunoSEQ Analyzer. Clonality was computed as one minus Shannon entropy normalized by log2 of the number of productive unique sequences. For each patient and control, public and private clones were evaluated within the 100 most prevalent clones. Clones were defined as Susac-specific if absent from the healthy and MS cohorts, from around 1,000 published viral clones and from other ImmuneACCESS disease sequences. The public reads were quality trimmed at Q25 with fastp and then assembled into clones with MiXCR by TCRdb, keeping productive beta chains. Entries that share a CDR3 protein sequence are merged under the most common genes and DNA. These V and J calls are TCRdb output, not the study's own analysis. This sample lists some 110,000 distinct CDR3 sequences; more than 85% were detected once. The ten biggest clones cover 0.093% of the sample.

CDR1 and CDR2 are drawn from the germline V gene: KGHSH, LQKENI. The germline ends are 6 bases apart after V is trimmed by 1 base and J by 6 bases. Taken from cysteine to phenylalanine, the CDR3 has 13 residues. Only the CDR3 DNA stays, 39 bases, in frame from base 1. High-throughput TCR beta sequencing profiled peripheral blood CD8+ and CD4+ T cells from healthy donors, Susac syndrome patients and multiple sclerosis patients. The multiple sclerosis controls were treatment-naive patients who had stable or active relapsing-remitting disease and met the revised McDonald criteria. CD8+ TEMRA cells were enriched by FACS, while bulk CD8+ and CD4+ T cells were purified by magnetic negative isolation. Blood was drawn into EDTA tubes, processed within 24 hours, and PBMCs were isolated by density gradient centrifugation. PBMCs intended for TCR sequencing were frozen in liquid nitrogen and were later thawed in a 37 degrees C water bath. Purity of sorted or isolated CD4+, CD8+ and CD8+ TEMRA cells was at least 90%.

This chain joins TRBV18 to TRBJ1-4, with a weak D call of TRBD1 (5 bases match). Sequenced input: CD4+ T cells from PBMCs. This receptor was obtained from a human donor with multiple sclerosis. The CDR3 corresponds to CASSPQGDEKLFF. At the DNA level, the sequence is TGTGCCAGCTCACCACAAGGGGATGAAAAACTGTTTTTT.